The text below deals with one TCR beta chain. The table came from immunoSEQ multiplex PCR; TCRdb's copy has only in-frame clones and leaves some out. The sample contains around 30,000 clones, roughly 86% of which appear only once. This specimen belongs to a study of blood T cell repertoires in COVID-19. Trimming took off 4 bases at V and 3 bases at J, with 14 bases between the two ends. The CDR3 totals 15 residues. Germline V lookup: CDR1 SGHNT, CDR2 YYREEE (reference sequence). The sample taken for sequencing was peripheral blood. V gene TRBV5-4 combines with J gene TRBJ2-1; the D is unclear. The sequence came from a human donor in a cohort sampled during active COVID-19. The donor label of this sample is uncertain. The CDR3 spells CASSPDLEGYNEQFF. For the CDR3, the DNA is TGTGCCAGCAGCCCTGACTTGGAAGGCTACAATGAGCAGTTCTTC.